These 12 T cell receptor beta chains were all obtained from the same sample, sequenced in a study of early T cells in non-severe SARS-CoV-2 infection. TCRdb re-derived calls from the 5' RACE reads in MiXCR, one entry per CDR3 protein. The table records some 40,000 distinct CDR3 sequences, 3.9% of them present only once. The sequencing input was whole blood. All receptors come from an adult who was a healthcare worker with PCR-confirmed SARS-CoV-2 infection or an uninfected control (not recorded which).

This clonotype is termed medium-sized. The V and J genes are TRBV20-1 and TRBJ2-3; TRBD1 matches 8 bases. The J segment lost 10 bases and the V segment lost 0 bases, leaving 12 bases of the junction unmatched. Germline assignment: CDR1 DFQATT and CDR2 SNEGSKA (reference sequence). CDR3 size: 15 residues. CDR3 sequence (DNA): TGCAGTGCTAGAGATCAGGGGGCTCAAGAATCTTCGCAGTATTTT. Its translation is CSARDQGAQESSQYF.

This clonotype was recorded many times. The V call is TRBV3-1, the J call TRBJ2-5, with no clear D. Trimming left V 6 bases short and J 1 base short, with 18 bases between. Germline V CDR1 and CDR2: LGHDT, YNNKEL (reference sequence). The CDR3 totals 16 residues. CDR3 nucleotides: TGTGCCAGCAGAACAAGAGGTACCCTAGTCCAAGAGACCCAGTACTTC. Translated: CASRTRGTLVQETQYF.

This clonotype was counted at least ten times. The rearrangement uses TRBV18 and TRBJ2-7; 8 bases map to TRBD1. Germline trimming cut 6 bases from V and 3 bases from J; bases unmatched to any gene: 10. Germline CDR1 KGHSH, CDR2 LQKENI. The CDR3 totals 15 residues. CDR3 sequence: CASSPSKGQVYEQYV. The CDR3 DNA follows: TGTGCCAGCTCGCCAAGCAAGGGACAGGTCTACGAGCAGTACGTC.

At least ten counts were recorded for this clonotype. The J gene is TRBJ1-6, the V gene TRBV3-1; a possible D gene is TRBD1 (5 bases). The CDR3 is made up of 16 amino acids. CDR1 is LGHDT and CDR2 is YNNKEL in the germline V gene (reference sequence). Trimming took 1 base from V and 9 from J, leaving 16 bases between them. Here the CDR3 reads CASSQAGRTLGSPLHF. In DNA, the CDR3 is TGTGCCAGCAGCCAAGCGGGACGGACCTTGGGTTCACCCCTCCACTTT.

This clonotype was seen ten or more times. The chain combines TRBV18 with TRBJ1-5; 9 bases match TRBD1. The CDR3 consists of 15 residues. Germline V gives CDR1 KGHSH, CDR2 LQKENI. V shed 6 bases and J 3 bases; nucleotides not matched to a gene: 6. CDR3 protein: CASSLGTGTNQPQHF. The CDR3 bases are TGTGCCAGCTCGCTCGGGACAGGGACCAATCAGCCCCAGCATTTT.

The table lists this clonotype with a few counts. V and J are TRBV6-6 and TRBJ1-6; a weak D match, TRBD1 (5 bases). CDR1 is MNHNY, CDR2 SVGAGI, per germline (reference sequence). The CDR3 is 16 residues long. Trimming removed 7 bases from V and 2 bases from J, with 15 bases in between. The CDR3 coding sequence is TGTGCCAGCAATCCGGGACGTCGGCCCTATAATTCACCCCTCCACTTT. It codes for CASNPGRRPYNSPLHF.

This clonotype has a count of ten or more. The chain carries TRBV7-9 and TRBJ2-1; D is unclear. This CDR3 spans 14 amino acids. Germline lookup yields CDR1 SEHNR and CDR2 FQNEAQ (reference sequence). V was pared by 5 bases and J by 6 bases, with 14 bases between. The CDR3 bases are TGTGCCAGCAGCATGACGAGTAGCCTCAATGAGCAGTTCTTC. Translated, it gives CASSMTSSLNEQFF.

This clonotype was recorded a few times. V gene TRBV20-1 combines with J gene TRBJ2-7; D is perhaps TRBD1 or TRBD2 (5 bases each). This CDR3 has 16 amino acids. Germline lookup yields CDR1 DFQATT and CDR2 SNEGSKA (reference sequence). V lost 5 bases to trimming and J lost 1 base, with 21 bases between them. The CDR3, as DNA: TGCAGTGCTTTTCTCCTCCGGGACCTCCAATCCTACGAGCAGTACTTC. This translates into CSAFLLRDLQSYEQYF.

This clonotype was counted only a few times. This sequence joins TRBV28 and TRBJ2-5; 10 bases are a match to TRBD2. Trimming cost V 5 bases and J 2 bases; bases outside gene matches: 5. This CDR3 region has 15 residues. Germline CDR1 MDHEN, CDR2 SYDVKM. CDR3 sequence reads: CASSLSGLAQETQYF. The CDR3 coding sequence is TGTGCCAGCAGTCTCTCGGGACTAGCGCAAGAGACCCAGTACTTC.

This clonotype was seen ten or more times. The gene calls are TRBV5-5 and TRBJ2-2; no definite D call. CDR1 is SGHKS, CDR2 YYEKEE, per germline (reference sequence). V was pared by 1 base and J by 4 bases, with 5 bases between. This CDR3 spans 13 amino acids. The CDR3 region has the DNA TGTGCCAGCAGCTTGCTGGGCACCGGGGAGCTGTTTTTT. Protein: CASSLLGTGELFF.

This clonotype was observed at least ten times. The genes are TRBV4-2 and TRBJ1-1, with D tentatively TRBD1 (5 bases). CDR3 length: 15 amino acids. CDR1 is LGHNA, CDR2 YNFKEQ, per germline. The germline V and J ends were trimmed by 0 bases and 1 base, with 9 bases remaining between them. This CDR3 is CASSQEMGGNTEAFF. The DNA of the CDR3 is TGTGCCAGCAGCCAAGAGATGGGGGGGAACACTGAAGCTTTCTTT.

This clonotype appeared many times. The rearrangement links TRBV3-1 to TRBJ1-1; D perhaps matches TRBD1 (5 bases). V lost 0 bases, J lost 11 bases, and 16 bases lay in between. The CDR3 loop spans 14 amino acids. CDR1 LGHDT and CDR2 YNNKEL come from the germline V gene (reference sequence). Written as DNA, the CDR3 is TGTGCCAGCAGCCAAGATGAGGCAGGGAGGAGTGCTTTCTTT. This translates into CASSQDEAGRSAFF.